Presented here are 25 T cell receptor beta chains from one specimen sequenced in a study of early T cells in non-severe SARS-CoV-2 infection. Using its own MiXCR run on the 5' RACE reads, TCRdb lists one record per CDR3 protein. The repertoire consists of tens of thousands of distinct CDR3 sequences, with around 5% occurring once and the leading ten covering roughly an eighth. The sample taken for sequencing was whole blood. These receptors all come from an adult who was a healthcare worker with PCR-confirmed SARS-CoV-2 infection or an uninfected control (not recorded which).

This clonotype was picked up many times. The CDR3 coding sequence is TGTGCCATCAGTGAGTCGAGTATGGGGCCCCAGCATTTT. This encodes CAISESSMGPQHF. The chain links TRBV10-3 to TRBJ1-5; no definite D call. The CDR3 spans 13 residues. Trimming shortened V by 0 bases and J by 9 bases, and 9 bases separated the two germline ends. CDR1 and CDR2 (germline): ENHRY, SYGVKD.

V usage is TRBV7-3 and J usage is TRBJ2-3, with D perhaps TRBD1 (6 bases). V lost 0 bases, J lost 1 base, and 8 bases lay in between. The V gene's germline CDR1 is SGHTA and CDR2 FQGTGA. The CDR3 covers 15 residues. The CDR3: CASSLTRTGTDTQYF. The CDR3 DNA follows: TGTGCCAGCAGCTTAACTCGGACAGGCACAGATACGCAGTATTTT.

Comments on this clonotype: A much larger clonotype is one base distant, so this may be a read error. CDR3 residues: CASSPEDNGEQYF. The CDR3, as DNA: TGTGCCAGCAGCCCCGAGGATAATGGAGAGCAGTACTTC. This chain joins TRBV7-6 and TRBJ2-7; D is unclear. The CDR3 runs 13 residues. V was cut by 5 bases and J by 7 bases, with 15 bases left in between. The germline V gene encodes CDR1 SGHVS and CDR2 FNYEAQ.

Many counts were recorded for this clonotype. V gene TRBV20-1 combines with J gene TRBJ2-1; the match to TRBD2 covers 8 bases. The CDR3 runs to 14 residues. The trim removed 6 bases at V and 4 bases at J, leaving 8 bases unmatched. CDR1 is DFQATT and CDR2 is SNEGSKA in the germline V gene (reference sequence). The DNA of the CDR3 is TGCAGTGCCGTGACGGGGGGGACTTACAATGAGCAGTTCTTC. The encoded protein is CSAVTGGTYNEQFF.

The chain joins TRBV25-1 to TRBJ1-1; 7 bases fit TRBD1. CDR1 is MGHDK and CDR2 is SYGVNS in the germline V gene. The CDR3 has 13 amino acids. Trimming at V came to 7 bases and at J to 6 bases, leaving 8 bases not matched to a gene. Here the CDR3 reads CASISTGRAEAFF. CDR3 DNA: TGTGCCAGCATCTCGACAGGGCGGGCTGAAGCTTTCTTT. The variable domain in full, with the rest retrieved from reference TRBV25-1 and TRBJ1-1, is EADIYQTPRYLVIGTGKKITLECSQTMGHDKMYWYQQDPGMELHLIHYSYGVNSTEKGDLSSESTVSRIRTEHFPLTLESARPSHTSQYLCASISTGRAEAFFGQGTRLTVV.

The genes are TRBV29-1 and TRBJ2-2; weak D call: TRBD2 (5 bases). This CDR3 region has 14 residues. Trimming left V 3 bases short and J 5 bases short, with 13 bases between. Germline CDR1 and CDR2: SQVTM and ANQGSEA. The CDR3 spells CSVDSMGDTGELFF. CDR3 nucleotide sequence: TGCAGCGTTGATAGTATGGGAGATACCGGGGAGCTGTTTTTT.

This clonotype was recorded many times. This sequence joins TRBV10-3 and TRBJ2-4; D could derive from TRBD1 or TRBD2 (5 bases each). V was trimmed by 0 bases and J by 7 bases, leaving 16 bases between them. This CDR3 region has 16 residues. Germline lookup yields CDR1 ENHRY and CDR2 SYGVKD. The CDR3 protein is CAISESGRGRPNIQYF. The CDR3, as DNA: TGTGCCATCAGTGAGTCCGGTCGGGGACGCCCTAACATTCAGTACTTC.

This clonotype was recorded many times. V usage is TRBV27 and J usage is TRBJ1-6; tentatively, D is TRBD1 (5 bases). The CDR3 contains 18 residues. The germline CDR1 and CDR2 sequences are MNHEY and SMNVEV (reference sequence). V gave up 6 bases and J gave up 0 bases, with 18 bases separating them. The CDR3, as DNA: TGTGCCAGCAGATACGACAGTCACAGTAGCTCCTATAATTCACCCCTCCACTTT. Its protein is CASRYDSHSSSYNSPLHF.

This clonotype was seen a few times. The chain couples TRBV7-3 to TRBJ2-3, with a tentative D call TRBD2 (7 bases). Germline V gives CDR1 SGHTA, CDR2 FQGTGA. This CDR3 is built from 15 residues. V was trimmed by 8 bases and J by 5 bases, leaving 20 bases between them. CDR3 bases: TGTGCCAGCTCGGCGCTGGGGGGGCTGGAAGATACGCAGTATTTT. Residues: CASSALGGLEDTQYF. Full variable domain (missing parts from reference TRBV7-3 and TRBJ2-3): GAGVSQTPSNKVTEKGKYVELRCDPISGHTALYWYRQSLGQGPEFLIYFQGTGAADDSGLPNDRFFAVRPEGSVSTLKIQRTERGDSAVYLCASSALGGLEDTQYFGPGTRLTVL.

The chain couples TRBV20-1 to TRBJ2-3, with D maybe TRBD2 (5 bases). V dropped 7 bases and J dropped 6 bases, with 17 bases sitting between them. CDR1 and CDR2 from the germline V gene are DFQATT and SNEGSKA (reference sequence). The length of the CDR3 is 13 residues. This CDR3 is CSVRPRDWDTQYF. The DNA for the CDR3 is TGCAGTGTGAGGCCTCGGGATTGGGATACGCAGTATTTT.

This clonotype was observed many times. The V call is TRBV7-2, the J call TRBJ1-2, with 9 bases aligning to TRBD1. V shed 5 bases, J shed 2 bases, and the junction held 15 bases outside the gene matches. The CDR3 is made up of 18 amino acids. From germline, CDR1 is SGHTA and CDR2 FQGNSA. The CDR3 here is CASSLSPPGQGINYGYTF. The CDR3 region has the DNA TGTGCCAGCAGCCTATCCCCGCCGGGACAGGGAATCAACTATGGCTACACCTTC.

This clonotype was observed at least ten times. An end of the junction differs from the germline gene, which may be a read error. The CDR3 coding sequence is TGTGCCAGCCGGTGGGGTGGAACTGGAGCTTTCTTT. The encoded protein is CASRWGGTGAFF. The chain carries TRBV2 and TRBJ1-1; D unclear. The germline V gene has CDR1 SNHLY and CDR2 FYNNEI. The CDR3 is made up of 12 amino acids.

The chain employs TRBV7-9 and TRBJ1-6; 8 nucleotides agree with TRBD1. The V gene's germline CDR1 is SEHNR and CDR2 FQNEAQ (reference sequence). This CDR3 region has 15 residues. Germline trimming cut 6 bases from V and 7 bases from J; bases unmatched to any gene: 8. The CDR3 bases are TGTGCCAGCAGGCCAGGGACAGGAGGCAATTCACCCCTCCACTTT. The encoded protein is CASRPGTGGNSPLHF.

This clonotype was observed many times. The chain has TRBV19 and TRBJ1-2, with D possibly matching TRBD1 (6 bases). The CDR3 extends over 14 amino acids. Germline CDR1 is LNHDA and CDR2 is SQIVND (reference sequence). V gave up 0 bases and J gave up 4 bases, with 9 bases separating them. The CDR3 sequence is CASSIDPDSYGYTF. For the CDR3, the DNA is TGTGCCAGTAGTATAGACCCGGACAGCTATGGCTACACCTTC.

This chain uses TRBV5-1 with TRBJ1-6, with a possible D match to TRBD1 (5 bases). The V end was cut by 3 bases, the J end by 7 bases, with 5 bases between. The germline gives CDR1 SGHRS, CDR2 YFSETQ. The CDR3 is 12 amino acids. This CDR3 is CASSSGNSPLHF. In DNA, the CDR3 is TGCGCCAGCAGCTCAGGGAATTCACCCCTCCACTTT.

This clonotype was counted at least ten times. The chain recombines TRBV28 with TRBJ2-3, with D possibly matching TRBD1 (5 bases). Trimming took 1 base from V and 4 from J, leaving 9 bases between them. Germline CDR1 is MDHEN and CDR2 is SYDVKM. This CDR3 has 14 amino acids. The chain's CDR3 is CASSLLAGPDTQYF. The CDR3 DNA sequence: TGTGCCAGCAGTTTATTGGCAGGGCCAGATACGCAGTATTTT.

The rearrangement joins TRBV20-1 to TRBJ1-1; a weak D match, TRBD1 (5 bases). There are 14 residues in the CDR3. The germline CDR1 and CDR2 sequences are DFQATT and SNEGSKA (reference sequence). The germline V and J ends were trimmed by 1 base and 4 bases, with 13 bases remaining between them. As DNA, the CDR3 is TGCAGTGCTAGAGTAGGGACGGAACTCACTGAAGCTTTCTTT. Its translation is CSARVGTELTEAFF.

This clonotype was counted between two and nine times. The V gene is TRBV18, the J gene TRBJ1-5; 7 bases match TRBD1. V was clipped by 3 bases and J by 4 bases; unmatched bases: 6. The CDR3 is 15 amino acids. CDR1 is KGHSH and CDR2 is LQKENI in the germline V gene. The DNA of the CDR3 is TGTGCCAGCTCACCGGGTCGACAGGGAAATCAGCCCCAGCATTTT. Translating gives CASSPGRQGNQPQHF.

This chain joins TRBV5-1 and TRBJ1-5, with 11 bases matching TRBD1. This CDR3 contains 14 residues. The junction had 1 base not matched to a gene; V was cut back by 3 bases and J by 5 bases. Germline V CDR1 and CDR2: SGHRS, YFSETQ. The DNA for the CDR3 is TGCGCCAGCAGCTGGACAGGGGGCGATCAGCCCCAGCATTTT. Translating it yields CASSWTGGDQPQHF.

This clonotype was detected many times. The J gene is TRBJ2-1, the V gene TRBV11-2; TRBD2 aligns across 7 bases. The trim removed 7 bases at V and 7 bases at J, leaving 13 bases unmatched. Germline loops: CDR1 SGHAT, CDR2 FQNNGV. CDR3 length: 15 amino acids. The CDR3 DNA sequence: TGTGCCAGCACCCGACCGAGGGACTACCGAAATGAGCAGTTCTTC. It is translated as CASTRPRDYRNEQFF.

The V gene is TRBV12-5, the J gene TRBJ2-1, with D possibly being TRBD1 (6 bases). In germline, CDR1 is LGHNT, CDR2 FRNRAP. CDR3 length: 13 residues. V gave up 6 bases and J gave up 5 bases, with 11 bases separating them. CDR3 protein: CASGPDSHNEQFF. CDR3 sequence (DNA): TGTGCTAGTGGCCCGGACAGTCACAATGAGCAGTTCTTC.

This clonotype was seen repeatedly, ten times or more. For the CDR3, the DNA is TGTGCCAGCAGTCGGACAGAAATCTCTGGGGCCAACGTCCTGACTTTC. As protein: CASSRTEISGANVLTF. The V call is TRBV28, the J call TRBJ2-6; maybe TRBD1 (6 bases). This CDR3 has 16 amino acids. Germline V lookup: CDR1 MDHEN, CDR2 SYDVKM. Trimming pared 5 bases from V and 0 bases from J, leaving 11 bases between. The entire variable domain, with the rest obtained from reference TRBV28 and TRBJ2-6, is as follows: DVKVTQSSRYLVKRTGEKVFLECVQDMDHENMFWYRQDPGLGLRLIYFSYDVKMKEKGDIPEGYSVSREKKERFSLILESASTNQTSMYLCASSRTEISGANVLTFGAGSRLTVL.

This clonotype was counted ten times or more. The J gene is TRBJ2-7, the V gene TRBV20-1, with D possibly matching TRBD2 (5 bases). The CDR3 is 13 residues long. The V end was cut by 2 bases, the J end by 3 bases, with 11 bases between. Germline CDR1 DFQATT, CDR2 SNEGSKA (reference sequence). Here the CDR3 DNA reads TGCAGTGCTAGATTCAGCGGAGGCTACGAGCAGTACTTC. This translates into CSARFSGGYEQYF.

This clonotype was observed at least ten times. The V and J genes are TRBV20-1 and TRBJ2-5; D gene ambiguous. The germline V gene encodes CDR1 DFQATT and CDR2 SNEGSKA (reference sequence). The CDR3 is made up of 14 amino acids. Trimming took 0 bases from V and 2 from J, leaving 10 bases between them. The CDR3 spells CSAREYREQETQYF. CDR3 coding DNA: TGCAGTGCTAGAGAGTATAGGGAACAAGAGACCCAGTACTTC.

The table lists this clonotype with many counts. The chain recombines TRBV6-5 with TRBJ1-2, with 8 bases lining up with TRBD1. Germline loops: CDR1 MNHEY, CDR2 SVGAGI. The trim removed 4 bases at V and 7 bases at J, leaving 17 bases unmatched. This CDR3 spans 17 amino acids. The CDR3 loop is CASSLGQDFSFVRGYTF. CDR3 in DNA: TGTGCCAGCAGTTTGGGACAGGATTTTTCCTTCGTTCGTGGCTACACCTTC.